These 24 T cell receptor beta chains originate from one sample sequenced in a study of radiation and T cells in renal cell carcinoma. Time point noted: blood 4 weeks post-SBRT, at nephrectomy. Treatment: 15 Gy SBRT to primary tumor, nephrectomy 4 weeks later. Sequencing used immunoSEQ multiplex PCR; TCRdb keeps in-frame clones, though not all of them. The top ten clones hold around 2.5% of a sample with 60,000 to 95,000 clones, around four fifths of them seen once. The sample was blood, taken from a patient whose treatment included radiotherapy and nephrectomy. The receptors stem from a woman in her fifties or sixties with renal cell carcinoma.

Here the CDR3 DNA reads TGCGCCAGCAGCTCGGACCCAGGAACCTACAATGAGCAGTTCTTC. This gives the protein CASSSDPGTYNEQFF. The gene calls are TRBV5-1 and TRBJ2-1; D ambiguous. CDR1 and CDR2 (germline): SGHRS, YFSETQ. V gave up 3 bases and J gave up 2 bases, with 12 bases separating them. The CDR3 spans 15 residues.

This chain connects TRBV5-6 to TRBJ2-2; possible D gene TRBD1, 6 bases. Trimming took off 4 bases at V and 3 bases at J, with 13 bases between the two ends. From germline, CDR1 is SGHDT and CDR2 YYEEEE. The CDR3 has 15 residues. For the CDR3, the DNA is TGTGCCAGCAGCCAAGAGGCAGGGGACACCGGGGAGCTGTTTTTT. It yields the protein CASSQEAGDTGELFF.

The J gene is TRBJ2-5, the V gene TRBV7-9, with D unclear. Germline V gives CDR1 SEHNR, CDR2 FQNEAQ (reference sequence). The CDR3 consists of 12 residues. V gave up 4 bases and J gave up 5 bases, with 8 bases separating them. CDR3 sequence: CASSSLQETQYF. The CDR3 DNA follows: TGTGCCAGCAGCTCCCTCCAGGAGACCCAGTACTTC.

The chain links TRBV28 to TRBJ1-5; D is undetermined. V was cut by 3 bases and J by 2 bases, with 11 bases left in between. Germline assignment: CDR1 MDHEN and CDR2 SYDVKM. The CDR3 has 15 amino acids. CDR3: CASSLGPRGNQPQHF. The DNA for the CDR3 is TGTGCCAGCAGTTTGGGTCCCCGGGGCAATCAGCCCCAGCATTTT.

This chain joins TRBV5-1 and TRBJ2-7; 13 nucleotides line up with TRBD2. The V gene's germline CDR1 is SGHRS and CDR2 YFSETQ. J was trimmed by 5 bases and V by 3 bases; bases with no gene match: 2. CDR3 size: 14 residues. The CDR3 protein is CASSSGLAGDEQYF. CDR3 nucleotides: TGCGCCAGCAGCTCTGGACTAGCGGGGGACGAGCAGTACTTC.

The rearrangement joins TRBV4-1 to TRBJ1-1; 8 bases match TRBD1. The trim removed 0 bases at V and 0 bases at J, leaving 0 bases unmatched. The germline gives CDR1 MGHRA, CDR2 YSYEKL. This CDR3 is built from 15 residues. CDR3 in DNA: TGCGCCAGCAGCCAAGAGGGACAGGTGAACACTGAAGCTTTCTTT. Translated: CASSQEGQVNTEAFF.

The CDR3 DNA is TGTGCCAGCACCCCAGTTATCGGGGTAAACACTGAAGCTTTCTTT. Protein sequence: CASTPVIGVNTEAFF. This chain links TRBV7-2 with TRBJ1-1; the D is unclear. Looked up from germline, CDR1 is SGHTA and CDR2 is FQGNSA. Trimming stripped 7 bases from V and 2 bases from J, with 17 bases between. CDR3 size: 15 residues.

This chain connects TRBV5-6 to TRBJ2-7, with a tentative D call TRBD2 (6 bases). In germline, CDR1 is SGHDT, CDR2 YYEEEE. V was cut by 0 bases and J by 1 base, with 11 bases left in between. There are 15 residues in the CDR3. Here the CDR3 reads CASSLGRGQSYEQYF. CDR3 DNA sequence: TGTGCCAGCAGCTTGGGGCGGGGCCAATCCTACGAGCAGTACTTC.

This clone was seen more than once but under ten times. The rearrangement links TRBV7-9 to TRBJ1-5, with D uncertain. The CDR3 spans 12 residues. Per germline, CDR1 SEHNR and CDR2 FQNEAQ (reference sequence). Trimming left V 3 bases short and J 5 bases short, with 5 bases between. CDR3 residues: CASSFPDQPQHF. The CDR3 DNA reads TGTGCCAGCAGCTTTCCGGATCAGCCCCAGCATTTT.

This chain joins TRBV27 and TRBJ2-3; the D is unclear. The V and J ends lost 1 base and 0 bases respectively, with 5 bases between them. Germline V gene sequence: CDR1 MNHEY, CDR2 SMNVEV (reference sequence). This CDR3 is built from 14 residues. CDR3 in DNA: TGTGCCAGCAGTTTATTGGGAAGCACAGATACGCAGTATTTT. Amino acid sequence: CASSLLGSTDTQYF.

This chain joins TRBV4-3 and TRBJ1-2, with D maybe TRBD1 (5 bases). Trimming left V 6 bases short and J 3 bases short, with 5 bases between. The CDR3 runs to 11 residues. Germline CDR1 is LGHNA and CDR2 is YSLEER. CDR3 coding DNA: TGCGCCAGCAGGGGACACTATGGCTACACCTTC. As protein: CASRGHYGYTF.

This clone was picked up a small number of times. V and J are TRBV7-3 and TRBJ1-1, with D unresolved. V lost 5 bases to trimming and J lost 2 bases, with 12 bases between them. CDR1 is SGHTA and CDR2 is FQGTGA in the germline V gene. CDR3 length: 14 amino acids. As DNA, the CDR3 is TGTGCCAGCAGCCCAGGTGTAAGAAACACTGAAGCTTTCTTT. Translation gives CASSPGVRNTEAFF.

The chain uses TRBV19 and TRBJ1-4; tentative D call: TRBD1 (5 bases). CDR1 and CDR2 (germline): LNHDA, SQIVND (reference sequence). This CDR3 has 15 residues. V was cut by 3 bases and J by 7 bases, with 15 bases left in between. The DNA of the CDR3 is TGTGCCAGTAGTATGTGGGGCGGAGGAGGTGAAAAACTGTTTTTT. Translated: CASSMWGGGGEKLFF.

To note about this clone: Other nucleotide sequences from this sample produce the same CDR3. The chain uses TRBV15 and TRBJ1-4; D is possibly TRBD1 (5 bases). The V end lost 0 bases, the J end lost 5 bases, and 10 bases lay between the germline ends. Germline CDR1 is LNHNV and CDR2 is YYDKDF (reference sequence). This CDR3 has 15 residues. Written as DNA, the CDR3 is TGTGCCACCAGCAGAGACAGACAGCACAATGAAAAACTGTTTTTT. Protein sequence: CATSRDRQHNEKLFF.

This chain joins TRBV11-3 and TRBJ2-1; possible D gene TRBD2, 6 bases. The V gene lost 2 bases and the J gene lost 3 bases, with 17 bases spanning the gap. The CDR3 is 17 residues long. Germline CDR1 and CDR2: SGHNT and YENEEA. CDR3 bases: TGTGCCAGCAGCTTATATAGCGCGGAGGGCGGCTACAATGAGCAGTTCTTC. Protein sequence: CASSLYSAEGGYNEQFF.

The chain recombines TRBV9 with TRBJ1-2; D is unresolved. The V gene's germline CDR1 is SGDLS and CDR2 YYNGEE. The CDR3 spans 13 residues. Trimming shortened V by 4 bases and J by 3 bases, and 10 bases separated the two germline ends. The CDR3 loop is CASSPVSDYGYTF. CDR3 DNA sequence: TGTGCCAGCAGCCCCGTGAGTGACTATGGCTACACCTTC.

This chain links TRBV10-3 with TRBJ1-6; 11 nucleotides line up with TRBD1. Germline V lookup: CDR1 ENHRY, CDR2 SYGVKD. The CDR3 is made up of 15 amino acids. Losses at the gene ends were 6 bases for V and 5 bases for J; bases not matched to a gene: 3. The DNA for the CDR3 is TGTGCCATCAGCGGGACAGGGGGGCATAATTCACCCCTCCACTTT. The encoded protein is CAISGTGGHNSPLHF.

The rearrangement links TRBV6-5 to TRBJ2-5; D ambiguous. V lost 5 bases, J lost 5 bases, and 15 bases lay in between. CDR3 size: 14 residues. Germline V lookup: CDR1 MNHEY, CDR2 SVGAGI. This CDR3 is CASSPPQDGETQYF. CDR3 bases: TGTGCCAGCAGTCCACCTCAGGATGGCGAGACCCAGTACTTC.

The rearrangement links TRBV28 to TRBJ2-2; TRBD2 might be the D (6 bases). Trimming removed 4 bases at V and 7 bases at J, with 13 bases between. CDR1 and CDR2 (germline): MDHEN, SYDVKM. The CDR3 has 14 residues. CDR3 sequence reads: CASSWGGQGGELFF. CDR3 DNA: TGTGCCAGCAGTTGGGGAGGTCAGGGCGGGGAGCTGTTTTTT.

As concerns this clone: One junction end does not reproduce the germline sequence, and a read error may be involved. The chain is built from TRBV7-4 and TRBJ1-5, with unresolved D. The germline gives CDR1 SGHVT, CDR2 SQSDAQ. CDR3 length: 13 residues. The DNA for the CDR3 is TGTGTCAGCGGATGGAGGGAGGATCAGCCCCAGCATTTT. Translating gives CVSGWREDQPQHF.

The chain uses TRBV11-2 and TRBJ2-1; TRBD1 matches 7 bases. V dropped 5 bases and J dropped 4; count of bases not matched to a gene: 8. Per germline, CDR1 SGHAT and CDR2 FQNNGV. This CDR3 comprises 15 residues. CDR3 sequence reads: CASSLRDRGYNEQFF. CDR3 bases: TGTGCCAGCAGCCTCCGGGACAGAGGTTACAATGAGCAGTTCTTC.

The gene calls are TRBV6-5 and TRBJ2-7; TRBD2 might be the D (5 bases). CDR1 and CDR2 (germline): MNHEY, SVGAGI. The germline V and J ends were trimmed by 4 bases and 7 bases, with 20 bases remaining between them. The CDR3 runs to 15 residues. In DNA form, the CDR3 reads TGTGCCAGCAGTTTTGAGCTGGGTCCCCGGGGAGAGCAGTACTTC. As protein: CASSFELGPRGEQYF.

This sequence joins TRBV4-1 and TRBJ1-1; D ambiguous. Germline CDR1 MGHRA, CDR2 YSYEKL. Trimming shortened V by 5 bases and J by 3 bases, and 13 bases separated the two germline ends. The CDR3 spans 14 residues. In nucleotides, the CDR3 is TGCGCCAGCAGCGTCCGACCACTTGACACTGAAGCTTTCTTT. Protein product: CASSVRPLDTEAFF.

V gene TRBV7-8 combines with J gene TRBJ2-3, with 8 bases fitting TRBD2. The V segment lost 5 bases and the J segment 6 bases; nucleotides outside the gene matches: 7. The CDR3 extends over 14 amino acids. Looked up from germline, CDR1 is SGHVS and CDR2 is FQNEAQ. CDR3 sequence: CASSPLTSADTQYF. The CDR3 DNA sequence: TGTGCCAGCAGCCCGCTGACTAGCGCGGATACGCAGTATTTT.